One sample yielded the 9 T cell receptor beta chains listed below, sequenced in a study of T cells after yellow fever vaccination. MiXCR, run by TCRdb on the 5' RACE reads, gives a single entry per CDR3 protein. Of 300,000 to 350,000 distinct CDR3 sequences in the sample, roughly 7.5% were seen once. The sample in question was PBMCs, obtained roughly 47 days after the first yellow fever vaccination. The receptors derive from a man aged 18 to 29 who received the YFV17D yellow fever vaccine.

This clonotype occurred a few times. This chain links TRBV5-1 with TRBJ1-4; D is possibly TRBD1 (5 bases). CDR1 is SGHRS, CDR2 YFSETQ, per germline. V lost 0 bases, J lost 3 bases, and 12 bases lay in between. This CDR3 contains 16 residues. The CDR3 sequence is CASSLGQSSANEKLFF. Written as DNA, the CDR3 is TGCGCCAGCAGCTTGGGACAGTCTTCAGCTAATGAAAAACTGTTTTTT.

The rearrangement uses TRBV19 and TRBJ2-3; D remains ambiguous. The CDR3 spans 14 residues. The V end was cut by 5 bases, the J end by 0 bases, with 9 bases between. Per the germline V gene, CDR1 is LNHDA and CDR2 is SQIVND (reference sequence). The CDR3 reads CASSQITSTDTQYF. DNA of the CDR3: TGTGCCAGTAGTCAAATCACTAGCACAGATACGCAGTATTTT. Filled out from reference TRBV19 and TRBJ2-3, the complete variable domain reads DGGITQSPKYLFRKEGQNVTLSCEQNLNHDAMYWYRQDPGQGLRLIYYSQIVNDFQKGDIAEGYSVSREKKESFPLTVTSAQKNPTAFYLCASSQITSTDTQYFGPGTRLTVL.

This clonotype was counted many times. The rearrangement links TRBV24-1 to TRBJ2-1, with TRBD1 matching over 10 bases. The V gene's germline CDR1 is KGHDR and CDR2 SFDVKD. The junction had 7 bases not matched to a gene; V was cut back by 7 bases and J by 8 bases. The CDR3 is made up of 14 amino acids. The CDR3 DNA is TGTGCCACCAGCCAGGGACAGGGGACCGATGAGCAGTTCTTC. The encoded protein is CATSQGQGTDEQFF.

The V call is TRBV6-5, the J call TRBJ2-1; 15 bases are a match to TRBD2. The V gene's germline CDR1 is MNHEY and CDR2 SVGAGI. The CDR3 has 15 residues. The V and J ends lost 6 bases and 8 bases, in that order; junction bases with no gene match: 5. CDR3 DNA: TGTGCCAGCAGCCCGGGACTAGCGGGGGGCTATGAGCAGTTCTTC. This encodes CASSPGLAGGYEQFF.

In its sample, this clonotype was seen a few times. This rearrangement joins TRBV7-1 to TRBJ2-3; 11 bases align to TRBD1. TRBV7-1 is flagged as an ORF with uncertain function. This CDR3 spans 23 amino acids. J gave up 0 bases and V 3 bases, and 23 bases lay outside the gene matches. The CDR3 is CASSSRTGGPTNQRESSTDTQYF. The CDR3 DNA reads TGTGCCAGCAGCTCTCGGACAGGGGGCCCTACCAACCAGCGGGAGTCTAGCACAGATACGCAGTATTTT.

This clonotype came up a few times. The CDR3 DNA is TGTGCCAGCAGACGAGAGGGGGGGCGCCCCGACGAGACCCAGTACTTC. Translated: CASRREGGRPDETQYF. The chain carries TRBV5-4 and TRBJ2-5, with a possible D match to TRBD2 (7 bases). The CDR3 consists of 16 residues. From germline, CDR1 is SGHNT and CDR2 YYREEE (reference sequence). Trimming left V 5 bases short and J 5 bases short, with 22 bases between.

The chain recombines TRBV30 with TRBJ2-1; 11 nucleotides align to TRBD2. There are 15 residues in the CDR3. Trimming removed 0 bases from V and 10 bases from J; junction bases left unmatched: 8. Germline-derived CDR1 and CDR2 are GTSNPN and SVGIG (reference sequence). CDR3 sequence: CAWSVQLAGVKEQFF. The CDR3, as DNA: TGTGCCTGGAGTGTACAACTAGCGGGGGTTAAAGAGCAGTTCTTC.

Comment on this clonotype: A much more abundant neighbour one base away suggests this may be a read error. This chain links TRBV7-2 with TRBJ2-2; D may be TRBD1 (7 bases). The CDR3 length is 14 residues. Germline CDR1 is SGHTA and CDR2 is FQGNSA. Trimming stripped 4 bases from V and 12 bases from J, with 18 bases between. The CDR3 region has the DNA TGTGCCAGCAGCTATGGGGGGACAGACTGGAAGCTGTTTTTT. It is translated as CASSYGGTDWKLFF.

CDR3 in DNA: TGTGCCATCACCCAAGGGGGGGGTGAGCAGTTCTTC. Protein sequence: CAITQGGGEQFF. The rearrangement joins TRBV10-3 to TRBJ2-1; maybe TRBD2 (7 bases). CDR3 size: 12 residues. The germline V gene has CDR1 ENHRY and CDR2 SYGVKD. V lost 7 bases and J 9 bases, leaving 13 bases between the germline ends.